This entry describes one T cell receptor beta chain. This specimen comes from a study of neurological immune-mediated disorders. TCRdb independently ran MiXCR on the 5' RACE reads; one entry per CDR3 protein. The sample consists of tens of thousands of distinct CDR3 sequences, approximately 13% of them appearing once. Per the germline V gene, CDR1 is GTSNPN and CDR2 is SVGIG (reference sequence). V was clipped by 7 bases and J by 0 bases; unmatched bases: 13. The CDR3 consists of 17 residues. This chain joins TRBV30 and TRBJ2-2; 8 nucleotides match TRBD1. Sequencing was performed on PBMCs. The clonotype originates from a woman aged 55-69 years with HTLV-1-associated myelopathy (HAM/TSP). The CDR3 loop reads CALDRGVSTSNTGELFF. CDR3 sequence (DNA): TGTGCCTTAGACAGGGGCGTTTCGACATCGAACACCGGGGAGCTGTTTTTT.